Following are 2 T cell receptor beta chains from one sample sequenced in a study of blood T cell repertoires in COVID-19. Produced via immunoSEQ multiplex PCR; TCRdb's table is partial and in-frame only. The table records fewer than 200,000 clones, approximately 89% of them present only once. Sequenced sample: peripheral blood. The receptors were sampled from a woman aged 60-75 years with acute or convalescent COVID-19.

This clone was recorded only once. The chain recombines TRBV30 with TRBJ1-4, with 8 bases aligning to TRBD1. The CDR3 loop spans 15 amino acids. Germline V lookup: CDR1 GTSNPN, CDR2 SVGIG (reference sequence). V lost 1 base, J lost 4 bases, and 5 bases stayed unmatched. The CDR3 reads CAWSGATGVNEKLFF. The CDR3 region has the DNA TGTGCCTGGAGTGGGGCGACAGGGGTTAATGAAAAACTGTTTTTT.

This chain links TRBV6-6 with TRBJ2-3; TRBD2 might be the D (6 bases). Germline-derived CDR1 and CDR2 are MNHNY and SVGAGI (reference sequence). This CDR3 contains 17 residues. Between the trimmed V and J ends, which lost 5 bases and 5 bases, there was a span of 23 bases. The CDR3 loop reads CASSRSDGTPSRDTQYF. CDR3 sequence (DNA): TGTGCCAGCAGTAGATCCGACGGGACTCCATCCCGAGATACGCAGTATTTT.